This T cell receptor (beta chain) is from a study of blood T cells in healthy people across ages. For the second PCR, which ran for about 7 to 12 cycles, a sample-barcoded 5' primer and a J-beta primer mix were used. MiXCR, applied by TCRdb to the 5' RACE reads, yields one record per CDR3 protein. Seen here are 1,800,000 or so distinct CDR3 sequences, 39% observed once, and the top ten hold 20% to 25%. Sequencing input: blood. The sequence was collected from a human donor in good health.

The CDR3 loop reads CASSQGPGTGKYGYTF. The CDR3 DNA reads as TGTGCCAGCAGCCAAGGCCCGGGGACAGGAAAATATGGCTACACCTTC. The rearrangement joins TRBV3-1 to TRBJ1-2; 8 bases are shared with TRBD1. Per the germline V gene, CDR1 is LGHDT and CDR2 is YNNKEL (reference sequence). The CDR3 extends over 16 amino acids. Germline trimming cut 1 base from V and 5 bases from J; bases unmatched to any gene: 9.